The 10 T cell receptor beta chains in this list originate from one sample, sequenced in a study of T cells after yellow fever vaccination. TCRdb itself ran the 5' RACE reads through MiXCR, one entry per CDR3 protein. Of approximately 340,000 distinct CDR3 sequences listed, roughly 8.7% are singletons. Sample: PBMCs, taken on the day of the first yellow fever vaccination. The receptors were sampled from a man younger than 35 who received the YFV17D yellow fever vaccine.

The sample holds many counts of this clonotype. CDR3 residues: CASSQSSRGHQPQHF. Written as DNA, the CDR3 is TGTGCCAGTTCTCAAAGCTCCAGGGGGCATCAGCCCCAGCATTTT. The chain carries TRBV19 and TRBJ1-5, with 8 nucleotides matching TRBD1. The CDR3 contains 15 residues. Germline-derived CDR1 and CDR2 are LNHDA and SQIVND (reference sequence). J was trimmed by 5 bases and V by 8 bases; bases with no gene match: 11. Full variable domain (remainder filled in from reference TRBV19 and TRBJ1-5): DGGITQSPKYLFRKEGQNVTLSCEQNLNHDAMYWYRQDPGQGLRLIYYSQIVNDFQKGDIAEGYSVSREKKESFPLTVTSAQKNPTAFYLCASSQSSRGHQPQHFGDGTRLSIL.

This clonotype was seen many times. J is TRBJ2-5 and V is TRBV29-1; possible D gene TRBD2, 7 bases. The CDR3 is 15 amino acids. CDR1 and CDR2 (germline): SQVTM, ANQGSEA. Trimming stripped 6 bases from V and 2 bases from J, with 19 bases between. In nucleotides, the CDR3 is TGCAGCGTCGATCGGGCGGGGGCTTTACAAGAGACCCAGTACTTC. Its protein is CSVDRAGALQETQYF. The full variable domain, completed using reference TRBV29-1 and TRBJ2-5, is SAVISQKPSRDICQRGTSLTIQCQVDSQVTMMFWYRQQPGQSLTLIATANQGSEATYESGFVIDKFPISRPNLTFSTLTVSNMSPEDSSIYLCSVDRAGALQETQYFGPGTRLLVL.

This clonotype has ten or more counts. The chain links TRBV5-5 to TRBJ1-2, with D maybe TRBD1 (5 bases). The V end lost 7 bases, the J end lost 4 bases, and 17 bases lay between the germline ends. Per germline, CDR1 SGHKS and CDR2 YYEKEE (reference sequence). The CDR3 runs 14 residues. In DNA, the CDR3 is TGTGCCAGCGGGATGACAGCGAAAATCTATGGCTACACCTTC. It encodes CASGMTAKIYGYTF.

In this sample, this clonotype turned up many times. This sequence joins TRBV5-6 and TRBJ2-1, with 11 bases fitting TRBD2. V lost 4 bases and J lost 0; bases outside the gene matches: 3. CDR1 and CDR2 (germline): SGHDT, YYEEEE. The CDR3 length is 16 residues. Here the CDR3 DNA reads TGTGCCAGCAGCCTAGGACTAGCGGGCTCCTACAATGAGCAGTTCTTC. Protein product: CASSLGLAGSYNEQFF.

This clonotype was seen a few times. CDR3 DNA: TGTGCCAGCACCCCGACCGGGACAGCTCGCTATGGCTACACCTTC. It encodes CASTPTGTARYGYTF. V usage is TRBV6-1 and J usage is TRBJ1-2, with 7 positions matching TRBD1. CDR3 length equals 15 residues. The V segment lost 7 bases and the J segment 4 bases; nucleotides outside the gene matches: 12. From germline, CDR1 is MNHNS and CDR2 SASEGT.

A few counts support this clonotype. In DNA form, the CDR3 reads TGTGCCAGCAGCTTATTTTCATCGGCAGGGGTTTTGGCTCAGCCCCAGCATTTT. Amino acid sequence: CASSLFSSAGVLAQPQHF. The chain is built from TRBV7-8 and TRBJ1-5, with D perhaps TRBD1 (6 bases). The CDR3 runs 18 residues. The germline V and J ends were trimmed by 2 bases and 6 bases, with 23 bases remaining between them. Germline V gene sequence: CDR1 SGHVS, CDR2 FQNEAQ.

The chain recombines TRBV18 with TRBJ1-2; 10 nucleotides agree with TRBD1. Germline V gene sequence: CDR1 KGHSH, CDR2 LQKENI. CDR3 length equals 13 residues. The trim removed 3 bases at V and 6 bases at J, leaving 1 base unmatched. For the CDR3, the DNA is TGTGCCAGCTCACCGGACAGGGGGAATGGCTACACCTTC. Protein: CASSPDRGNGYTF.

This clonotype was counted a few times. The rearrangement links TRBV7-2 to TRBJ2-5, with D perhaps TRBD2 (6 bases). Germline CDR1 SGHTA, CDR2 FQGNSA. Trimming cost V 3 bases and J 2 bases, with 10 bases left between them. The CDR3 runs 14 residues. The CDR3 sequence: CASSFFAGQETQYF. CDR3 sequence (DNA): TGTGCCAGCAGCTTTTTTGCGGGGCAAGAGACCCAGTACTTC.

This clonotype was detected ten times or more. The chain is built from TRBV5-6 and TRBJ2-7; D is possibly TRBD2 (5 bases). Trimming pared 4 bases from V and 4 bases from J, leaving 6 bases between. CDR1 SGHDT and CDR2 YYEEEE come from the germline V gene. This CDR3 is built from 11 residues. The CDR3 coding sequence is TGTGCCAGCAGCAGAGGGTACGAGCAGTACGTC. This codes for CASSRGYEQYV.

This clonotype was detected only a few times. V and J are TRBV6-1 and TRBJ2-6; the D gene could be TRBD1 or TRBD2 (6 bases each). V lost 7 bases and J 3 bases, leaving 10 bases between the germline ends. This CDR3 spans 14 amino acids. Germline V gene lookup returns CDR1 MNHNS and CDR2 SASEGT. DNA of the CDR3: TGTGCCAGCAACGGGGGCGGTGGGGCCAACGTCCTGACTTTC. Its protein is CASNGGGGANVLTF.